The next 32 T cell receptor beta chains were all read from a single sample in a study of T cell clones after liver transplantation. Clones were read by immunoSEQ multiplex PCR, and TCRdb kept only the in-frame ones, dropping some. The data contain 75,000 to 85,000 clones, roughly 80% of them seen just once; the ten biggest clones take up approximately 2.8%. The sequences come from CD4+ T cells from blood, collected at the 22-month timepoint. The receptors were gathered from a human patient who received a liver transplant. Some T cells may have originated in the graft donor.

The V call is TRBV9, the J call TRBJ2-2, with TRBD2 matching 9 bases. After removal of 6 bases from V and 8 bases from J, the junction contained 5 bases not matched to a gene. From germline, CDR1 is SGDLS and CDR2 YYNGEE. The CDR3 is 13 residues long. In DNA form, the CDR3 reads TGTGCCAGCACTAGCGGGGCCGAGGGGGAGCTGTTTTTT. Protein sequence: CASTSGAEGELFF.

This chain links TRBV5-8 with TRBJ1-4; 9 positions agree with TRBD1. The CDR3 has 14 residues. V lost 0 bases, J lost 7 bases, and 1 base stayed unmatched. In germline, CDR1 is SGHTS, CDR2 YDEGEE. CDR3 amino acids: CASSLGQGGEKLFF. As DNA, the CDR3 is TGTGCCAGCAGCTTGGGACAGGGGGGTGAAAAACTGTTTTTT.

Written as DNA, the CDR3 is TGTGCCAGCAGCTTAGCGAGGGGACAGGGAGTGAACGAGCAGTACTTC. It yields the protein CASSLARGQGVNEQYF. This chain connects TRBV7-2 to TRBJ2-7; 9 nucleotides agree with TRBD1. Germline V gene data show CDR1 as SGHTA and CDR2 as FQGNSA. The V and J ends lost 0 bases and 5 bases, in that order; junction bases with no gene match: 8. There are 16 residues in the CDR3.

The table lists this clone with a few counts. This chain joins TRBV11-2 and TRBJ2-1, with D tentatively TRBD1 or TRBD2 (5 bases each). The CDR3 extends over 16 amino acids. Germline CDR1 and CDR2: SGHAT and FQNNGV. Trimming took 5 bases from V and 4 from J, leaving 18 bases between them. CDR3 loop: CASSPFEGIFYNEQFF. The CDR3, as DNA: TGTGCCAGCAGCCCCTTTGAGGGGATTTTTTACAATGAGCAGTTCTTC.

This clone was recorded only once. DNA of the CDR3: TGTGCCAGCAGTTTAGTTGGCAGGGGGAATGAGCAGTTCTTC. Translated: CASSLVGRGNEQFF. The rearrangement uses TRBV28 and TRBJ2-1, with 7 bases aligning to TRBD1. Trimming at V came to 2 bases and at J to 7 bases, leaving 5 bases not matched to a gene. Germline V gene data show CDR1 as MDHEN and CDR2 as SYDVKM. The CDR3 totals 14 residues.

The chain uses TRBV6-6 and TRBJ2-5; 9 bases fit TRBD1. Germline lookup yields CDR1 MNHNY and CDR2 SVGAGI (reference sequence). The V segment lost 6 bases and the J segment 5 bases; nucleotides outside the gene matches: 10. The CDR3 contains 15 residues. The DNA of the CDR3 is TGTGCCAGCAGCTATAATACAGGGGGCGGTGAGACCCAGTACTTC. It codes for CASSYNTGGGETQYF.

CDR3 sequence reads: CASSTSAGQVYGYTF. The CDR3 bases are TGTGCCAGCTCGACTTCGGCAGGGCAGGTCTATGGCTACACCTTC. The rearrangement uses TRBV18 and TRBJ1-2; D is perhaps TRBD1 (5 bases). This CDR3 spans 15 amino acids. Germline assignment: CDR1 KGHSH and CDR2 LQKENI. V was cut by 6 bases and J by 4 bases, with 18 bases left in between.

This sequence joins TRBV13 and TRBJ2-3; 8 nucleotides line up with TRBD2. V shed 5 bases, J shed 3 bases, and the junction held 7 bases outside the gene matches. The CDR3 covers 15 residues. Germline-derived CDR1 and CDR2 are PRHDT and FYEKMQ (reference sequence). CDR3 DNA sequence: TGTGCCAGCAGCCCCCGGAAGCGGGGGACAGATACGCAGTATTTT. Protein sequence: CASSPRKRGTDTQYF.

The CDR3 here is CASSLEGTGVSPLHF. CDR3 DNA sequence: TGTGCCAGCAGCTTAGAGGGCACCGGAGTTTCACCCCTCCACTTT. The chain links TRBV7-2 to TRBJ1-6, with D uncertain. Germline values: CDR1 SGHTA, CDR2 FQGNSA. The V end lost 1 base, the J end lost 9 bases, and 13 bases lay between the germline ends. The CDR3 length is 15 residues.

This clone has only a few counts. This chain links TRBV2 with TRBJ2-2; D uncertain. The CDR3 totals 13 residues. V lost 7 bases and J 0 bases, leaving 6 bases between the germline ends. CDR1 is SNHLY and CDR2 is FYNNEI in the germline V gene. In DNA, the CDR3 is TGTGCCAGCACGGCGACGAACACCGGGGAGCTGTTTTTT. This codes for CASTATNTGELFF. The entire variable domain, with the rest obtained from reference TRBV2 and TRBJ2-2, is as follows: EPEVTQTPSHQVTQMGQEVILRCVPISNHLYFYWYRQILGQKVEFLVSFYNNEISEKSEIFDDQFSVERPDGSNFTLKIRSTKLEDSAMYFCASTATNTGELFFGEGSRLTVL.

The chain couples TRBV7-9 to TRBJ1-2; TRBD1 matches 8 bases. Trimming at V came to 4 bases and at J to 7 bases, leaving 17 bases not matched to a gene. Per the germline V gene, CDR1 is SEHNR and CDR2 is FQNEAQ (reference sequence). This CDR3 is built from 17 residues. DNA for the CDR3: TGTGCCAGCAGCTCCCGGACAGGGCCCGGAGGGACGGGTGGCTACACCTTC. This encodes CASSSRTGPGGTGGYTF.

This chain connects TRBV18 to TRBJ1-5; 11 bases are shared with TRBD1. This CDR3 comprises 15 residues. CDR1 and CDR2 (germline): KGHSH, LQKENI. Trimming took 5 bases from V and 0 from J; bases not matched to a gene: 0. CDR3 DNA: TGTGCCAGCTCAGGACAGGGGGCTAGCAATCAGCCCCAGCATTTT. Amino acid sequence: CASSGQGASNQPQHF.

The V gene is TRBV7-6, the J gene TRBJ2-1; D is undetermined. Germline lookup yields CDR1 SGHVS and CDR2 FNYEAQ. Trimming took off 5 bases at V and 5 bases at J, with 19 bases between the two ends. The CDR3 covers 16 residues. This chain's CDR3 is CASSARPYQTHNEQFF. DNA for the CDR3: TGTGCCAGCAGCGCCCGGCCCTACCAAACCCACAATGAGCAGTTCTTC.

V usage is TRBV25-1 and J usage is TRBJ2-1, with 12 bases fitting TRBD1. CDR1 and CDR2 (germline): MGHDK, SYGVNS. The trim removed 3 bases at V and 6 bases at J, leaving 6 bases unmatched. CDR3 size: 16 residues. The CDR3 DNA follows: TGTGCCAGCAGTGATCCCGGGACAGGGGGCTTCAATGAGCAGTTCTTC. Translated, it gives CASSDPGTGGFNEQFF.

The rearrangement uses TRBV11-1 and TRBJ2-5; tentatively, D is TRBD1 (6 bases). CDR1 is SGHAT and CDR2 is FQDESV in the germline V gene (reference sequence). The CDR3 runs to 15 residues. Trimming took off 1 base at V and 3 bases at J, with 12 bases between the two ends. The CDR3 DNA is TGTGCCAGCAGCTTAGGCGGCTACAGGGAAGAGACCCAGTACTTC. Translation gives CASSLGGYREETQYF.

The CDR3 bases are TGTGCCAGCAGCTCGCAAGGGGGTTTTGGGTCTGGGGCCAACGTCCTGACTTTC. Its translation is CASSSQGGFGSGANVLTF. The chain employs TRBV7-6 and TRBJ2-6, with D possibly being TRBD1 (6 bases). Trimming shortened V by 4 bases and J by 1 base, and 17 bases separated the two germline ends. The CDR3 contains 18 residues. Germline V CDR1 and CDR2: SGHVS, FNYEAQ.

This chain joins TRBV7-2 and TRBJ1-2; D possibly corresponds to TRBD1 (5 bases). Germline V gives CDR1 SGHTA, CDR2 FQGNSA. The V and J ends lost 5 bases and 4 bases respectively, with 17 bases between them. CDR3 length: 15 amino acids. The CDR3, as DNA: TGTGCCAGCAGCCGTTCGGGGCAGGGAGCCTATGGCTACACCTTC. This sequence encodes CASSRSGQGAYGYTF.

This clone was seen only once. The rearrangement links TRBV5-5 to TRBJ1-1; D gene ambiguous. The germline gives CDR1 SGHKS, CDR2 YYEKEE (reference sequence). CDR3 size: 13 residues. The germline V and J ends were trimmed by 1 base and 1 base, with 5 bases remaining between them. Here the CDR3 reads CASSLLGNTEAFF. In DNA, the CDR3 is TGTGCCAGCAGCTTGTTAGGGAACACTGAAGCTTTCTTT.

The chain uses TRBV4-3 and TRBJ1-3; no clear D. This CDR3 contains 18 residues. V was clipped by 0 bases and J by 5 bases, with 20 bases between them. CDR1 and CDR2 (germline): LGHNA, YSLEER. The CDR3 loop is CASSQDLAGSGERNTIYF. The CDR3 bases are TGCGCCAGCAGCCAAGATCTAGCGGGGTCCGGCGAGCGAAACACCATATATTTT.

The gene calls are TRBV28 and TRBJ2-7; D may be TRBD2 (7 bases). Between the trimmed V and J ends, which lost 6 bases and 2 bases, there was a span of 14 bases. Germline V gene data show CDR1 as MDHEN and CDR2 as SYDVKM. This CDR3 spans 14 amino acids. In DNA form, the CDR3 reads TGTGCCAGCAGCAAGGGAGGGGGGGCCTACGAGCAGTACTTC. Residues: CASSKGGGAYEQYF.

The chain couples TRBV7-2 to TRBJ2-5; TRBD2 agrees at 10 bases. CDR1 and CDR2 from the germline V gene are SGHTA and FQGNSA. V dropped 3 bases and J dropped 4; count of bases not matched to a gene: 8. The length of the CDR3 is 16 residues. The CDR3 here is CASSFPSGSGRETQYF. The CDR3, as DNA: TGTGCCAGCAGCTTCCCTAGCGGGAGTGGTAGAGAGACCCAGTACTTC.

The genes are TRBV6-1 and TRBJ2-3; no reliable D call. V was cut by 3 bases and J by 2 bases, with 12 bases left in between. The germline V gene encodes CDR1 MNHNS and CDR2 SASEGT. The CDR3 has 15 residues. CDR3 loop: CASSEAQYNTDTQYF. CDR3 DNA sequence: TGTGCCAGCAGTGAGGCCCAGTACAACACAGATACGCAGTATTTT.

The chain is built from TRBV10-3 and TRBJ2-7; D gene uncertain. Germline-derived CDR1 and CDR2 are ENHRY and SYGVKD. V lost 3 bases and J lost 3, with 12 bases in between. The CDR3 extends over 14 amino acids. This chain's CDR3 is CAISENQLVYEQYF. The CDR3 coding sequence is TGTGCCATCAGTGAAAATCAACTGGTCTACGAGCAGTACTTC.

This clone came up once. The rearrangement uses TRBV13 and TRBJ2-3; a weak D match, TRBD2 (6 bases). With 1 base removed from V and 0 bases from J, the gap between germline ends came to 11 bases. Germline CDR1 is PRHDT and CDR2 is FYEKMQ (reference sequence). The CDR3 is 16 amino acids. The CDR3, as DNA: TGTGCCAGCAGCTTAGACAGCGGGCGGAGCACAGATACGCAGTATTTT. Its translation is CASSLDSGRSTDTQYF.

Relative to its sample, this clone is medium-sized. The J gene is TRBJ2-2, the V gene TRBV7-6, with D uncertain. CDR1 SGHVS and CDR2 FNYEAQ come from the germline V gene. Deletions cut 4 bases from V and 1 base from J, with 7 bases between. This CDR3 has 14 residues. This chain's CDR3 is CASSWAGNTGELFF. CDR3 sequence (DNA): TGTGCCAGCAGCTGGGCAGGGAACACCGGGGAGCTGTTTTTT.

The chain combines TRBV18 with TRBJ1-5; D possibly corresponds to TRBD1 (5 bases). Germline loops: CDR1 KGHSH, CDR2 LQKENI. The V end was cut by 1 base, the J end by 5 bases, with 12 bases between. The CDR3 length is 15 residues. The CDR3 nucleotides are TGTGCCAGCTCACCACGGCACGACAGAGATCAGCCCCAGCATTTT. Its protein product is CASSPRHDRDQPQHF.

CDR3 bases: TGTGCCAGCAGCTTAATCCCGGGCTCCTACGAGCAGTACTTC. It codes for CASSLIPGSYEQYF. The chain links TRBV7-2 to TRBJ2-7; no firm D call. This CDR3 spans 14 amino acids. The germline CDR1 and CDR2 sequences are SGHTA and FQGNSA. V lost 2 bases, J lost 0 bases, and 8 bases lay in between.

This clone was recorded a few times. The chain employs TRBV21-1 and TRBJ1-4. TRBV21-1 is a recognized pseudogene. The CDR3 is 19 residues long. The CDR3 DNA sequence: TGTGCCAGCAGCAAAGCGCACAAGGGTATTCTTGCAACTAATGAAAAACTGTTTTTT. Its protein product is CASSKAHKGILATNEKLFF.

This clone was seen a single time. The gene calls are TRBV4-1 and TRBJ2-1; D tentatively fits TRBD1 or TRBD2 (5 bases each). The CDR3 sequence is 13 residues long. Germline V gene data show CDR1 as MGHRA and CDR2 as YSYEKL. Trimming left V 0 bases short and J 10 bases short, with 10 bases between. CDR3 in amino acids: CASSQEGWGEQFF. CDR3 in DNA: TGCGCCAGCAGCCAAGAAGGCTGGGGGGAGCAGTTCTTC.

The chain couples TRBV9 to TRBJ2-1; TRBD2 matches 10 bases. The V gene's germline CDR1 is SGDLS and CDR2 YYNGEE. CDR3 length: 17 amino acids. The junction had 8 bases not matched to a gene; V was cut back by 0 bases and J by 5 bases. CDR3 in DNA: TGTGCCAGCAGCGTAGGGCCTAGCGGGAGTATCGACAATGAGCAGTTCTTC. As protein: CASSVGPSGSIDNEQFF.

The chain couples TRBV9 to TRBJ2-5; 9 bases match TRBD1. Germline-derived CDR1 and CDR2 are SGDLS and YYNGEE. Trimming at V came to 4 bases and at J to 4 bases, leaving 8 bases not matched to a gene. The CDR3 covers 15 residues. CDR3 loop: CASSLQGAVRETQYF. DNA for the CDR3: TGTGCCAGCAGCCTACAGGGGGCGGTGAGAGAGACCCAGTACTTC.

The CDR3 loop is CASSIVRLAGGYNEQFF. CDR3 sequence (DNA): TGTGCCAGTAGTATAGTCAGACTAGCGGGAGGTTACAATGAGCAGTTCTTC. The V call is TRBV19, the J call TRBJ2-1, with 13 bases matching TRBD2. The CDR3 extends over 17 amino acids. In germline, CDR1 is LNHDA, CDR2 SQIVND (reference sequence). The trim removed 1 base at V and 4 bases at J, leaving 4 bases unmatched. The full variable domain, its missing parts supplied by reference TRBV19 and TRBJ2-1, is DGGITQSPKYLFRKEGQNVTLSCEQNLNHDAMYWYRQDPGQGLRLIYYSQIVNDFQKGDIAEGYSVSREKKESFPLTVTSAQKNPTAFYLCASSIVRLAGGYNEQFFGPGTRLTVL.